The 9 T cell receptor beta chains given below trace back to one sample, sequenced in a study of T-cell memory formation after mild COVID-19 (dated by TCRdb to about 2021). To prepare the library, 5' RACE was applied. Sequencer: Illumina NovaSeq 6000. In-frame beta chains were kept once TCRdb had trimmed the public reads at Q25 with fastp and called clones with MiXCR. When rows share a CDR3 protein, they turn into one entry using the most common DNA and genes. This sample is represented by over 300,000 distinct CDR3 sequences; about 20% of them were singletons. In total, the top ten clones hold around a fifth of the sample. The sequenced sample consisted of PBMCs or a T cell subset sorted from them (not recorded which). The origin of the receptors is a man younger than 35 who had mild COVID-19 (a few samples of this study predate the infection). The sample titles of this study are shuffled in the database, so cell type and time point are left out; the donor was told from shared clones.

The rearrangement joins TRBV4-1 to TRBJ2-7; D gene unclear. The CDR3 is 14 amino acids. The V and J ends lost 2 bases and 3 bases respectively, with 11 bases between them. Germline-derived CDR1 and CDR2 are MGHRA and YSYEKL. The chain's CDR3 is CASSQWLGGYEQYV. CDR3 DNA: TGCGCCAGCAGCCAATGGTTAGGCGGCTACGAGCAGTACGTC.

The CDR3 protein is CASSPPFEGKNIQYF. CDR3 in DNA: TGTGCCAGCAGTCCCCCATTTGAGGGGAAGAACATTCAGTACTTC. The rearrangement joins TRBV2 to TRBJ2-4; D assignment may be TRBD1 or TRBD2 (5 bases each). Trimming shortened V by 5 bases and J by 7 bases, and 18 bases separated the two germline ends. In germline, CDR1 is SNHLY, CDR2 FYNNEI. The CDR3 consists of 15 residues.

This clonotype was found a few times. The chain has TRBV5-5 and TRBJ2-7; no firm D call. The CDR3 spans 14 residues. Germline assignment: CDR1 SGHKS and CDR2 YYEKEE (reference sequence). The V end lost 0 bases, the J end lost 2 bases, and 9 bases lay between the germline ends. The DNA of the CDR3 is TGTGCCAGCAGCTTGGGTGGGTTCGCCTACGAGCAGTACGTC. Protein: CASSLGGFAYEQYV.

V is TRBV28 and J is TRBJ2-7; D is perhaps TRBD1 or TRBD2 (6 bases each). Trimming stripped 2 bases from V and 7 bases from J, with 12 bases between. Germline V gene sequence: CDR1 MDHEN, CDR2 SYDVKM. This CDR3 region has 13 residues. CDR3 protein: CASSLGGGSEQYV. DNA for the CDR3: TGTGCCAGCAGTTTAGGAGGGGGTAGTGAGCAGTACGTC.

This clonotype showed up many times. The V and J genes are TRBV27 and TRBJ2-7, with unresolved D. V was trimmed by 5 bases and J by 2 bases, leaving 13 bases between them. From germline, CDR1 is MNHEY and CDR2 SMNVEV (reference sequence). The CDR3 is 14 residues long. The chain's CDR3 is CASSPFRAAYEQYF. As DNA, the CDR3 is TGTGCCAGCAGTCCCTTTCGAGCAGCCTACGAGCAGTACTTC.

This clonotype has just one count. The genes are TRBV9 and TRBJ2-3; D gene unclear. V lost 6 bases, J lost 2 bases, and 22 bases lay in between. From germline, CDR1 is SGDLS and CDR2 YYNGEE. This CDR3 comprises 17 residues. The CDR3: CASTLLDRHLFTDTQYF. Written as DNA, the CDR3 is TGTGCCAGCACCTTGTTGGACCGTCACCTCTTCACAGATACGCAGTATTTT. Full variable domain (outside the CDR3, taken from reference TRBV9 and TRBJ2-3): DSGVTQTPKHLITATGQRVTLRCSPRSGDLSVYWYQQSLDQGLQFLIQYYNGEERAKGNILERFSAQQFPDLHSELNLSSLELGDSALYFCASTLLDRHLFTDTQYFGPGTRLTVL.

This clonotype showed up just a few times. This chain's CDR3 is CASSQDLPGPDPLHF. The CDR3 DNA follows: TGCGCCAGCAGCCAAGATCTGCCAGGGCCGGACCCCCTCCACTTT. The gene calls are TRBV4-3 and TRBJ1-6; weak D call: TRBD1 (5 bases). The germline V gene has CDR1 LGHNA and CDR2 YSLEER. Trimming removed 0 bases at V and 13 bases at J, with 16 bases between. CDR3 length equals 15 residues.

This clonotype was detected a few times. The chain joins TRBV11-2 to TRBJ1-2; D may be TRBD1 (5 bases). The V end lost 5 bases, the J end lost 7 bases, and 14 bases lay between the germline ends. Per germline, CDR1 SGHAT and CDR2 FQNNGV. The CDR3 contains 13 residues. CDR3 loop: CASSAQGLGGYTF. The CDR3 region has the DNA TGTGCCAGCAGCGCTCAGGGTTTGGGTGGCTACACCTTC.

This chain links TRBV20-1 with TRBJ2-3; 12 bases are shared with TRBD2. CDR1 DFQATT and CDR2 SNEGSKA come from the germline V gene (reference sequence). Trimming took 5 bases from V and 6 from J; bases not matched to a gene: 9. The CDR3 spans 15 residues. The CDR3 DNA follows: TGCAGTGCTCTAGACTCTAGCGGGGGGGGTGATACGCAGTATTTT. Its translation is CSALDSSGGGDTQYF.